Presented here are 2 T cell receptor beta chains from one specimen sequenced in a study of sequential checkpoint blockade in melanoma. Treatment defined: randomized to nivolumab then ipilimumab (arm A) or the reverse (arm B). The data were produced by immunoSEQ multiplex PCR, yet TCRdb's version contains in-frame clones alone and is incomplete. Of 25,000 to 30,000 clones detected, 83% appear once; the ten largest clones hold around 17%. Sequenced material: CD8+ T cells sorted from blood (inferred from file names), taken from a patient given nivolumab and ipilimumab in sequence. All receptors derive from a human donor with melanoma.

The chain couples TRBV6-5 to TRBJ1-5; 10 nucleotides line up with TRBD1. Germline CDR1 is MNHEY and CDR2 is SVGAGI. J gave up 5 bases and V 0 bases, and 4 bases lay outside the gene matches. CDR3 length equals 16 residues. Here the CDR3 DNA reads TGTGCCAGCAGTTACTCGGGACAGGGGATCCATCAGCCCCAGCATTTT. This sequence encodes CASSYSGQGIHQPQHF.

The chain employs TRBV5-6 and TRBJ1-2, with D possibly matching TRBD1 (5 bases). The V end was cut by 5 bases, the J end by 7 bases, with 12 bases between. Germline CDR1 reads SGHDT; CDR2 reads YYEEEE. This CDR3 spans 12 amino acids. CDR3 residues: CASRQGGLGYTF. The CDR3 DNA sequence: TGTGCCAGCAGGCAGGGAGGTCTTGGCTACACCTTC. Full variable domain (missing parts from reference TRBV5-6 and TRBJ1-2): DAGVTQSPTHLIKTRGQQVTLRCSPKSGHDTVSWYQQALGQGPQFIFQYYEEEERQRGNFPDRFSGHQFPNYSSELNVNALLLGDSALYLCASRQGGLGYTFGSGTRLTVV.